These 27 T cell receptor beta chains were all obtained from the same sample, sequenced in a study of control samples from healthy donors and cancer patients (dated by TCRdb to between 2020 and 2021). Library prep was done by the immunoSEQ multiplex PCR assay. This is the immuneACCESS table as TCRdb keeps it, with only in-frame sequences that have V and J called. A part of the clones is gone; compared with another copy, unresolved V genes explain less than half, and the rest is unexplained. Across this sample there are around 55,000 clones, with more than 70% seen only once. The ten largest clones capture roughly 1.6% of the sample. Sample: PBMCs. These TCRs come from a man aged 35-49 years with colorectal cancer.

This rearrangement joins TRBV28 to TRBJ2-7, with D tentatively TRBD1 (6 bases). With 9 bases removed from V and 3 bases from J, the gap between germline ends came to 15 bases. The CDR3 consists of 13 residues. Germline CDR1 is MDHEN and CDR2 is SYDVKM. CDR3 protein: CASPPGQFYEQYF. Written as DNA, the CDR3 is TGTGCCAGTCCTCCGGGACAATTCTACGAGCAGTACTTC.

The gene calls are TRBV25-1 and TRBJ2-1, with 9 positions matching TRBD1. Unmatched junction bases numbered 6, after V lost 4 bases and J lost 2 bases. CDR1 and CDR2 from the germline V gene are MGHDK and SYGVNS. The CDR3 covers 16 residues. This CDR3 is CASSGPGQGTYNEQFF. The CDR3 bases are TGTGCCAGCAGTGGGCCGGGACAGGGAACCTACAATGAGCAGTTCTTC.

This chain links TRBV5-1 with TRBJ2-1; no clear D gene. The germline V gene has CDR1 SGHRS and CDR2 YFSETQ. The CDR3 length is 12 residues. V was clipped by 0 bases and J by 7 bases, with 5 bases between them. CDR3 coding DNA: TGCGCCAGCAGCTTGGGAGAAAATGAGCAGTTCTTC. This encodes CASSLGENEQFF.

The chain has TRBV27 and TRBJ1-5; the D gene is possibly TRBD1 (5 bases). The CDR3 length is 13 residues. In germline, CDR1 is MNHEY, CDR2 SMNVEV (reference sequence). The ends were cut back, 5 bases at V and 6 bases at J, with 11 bases in the middle. The CDR3 DNA sequence: TGTGCCAGCAGTGGTAAGGGGATTCAGCCCCAGCATTTT. Translated: CASSGKGIQPQHF.

This chain joins TRBV7-2 and TRBJ2-5, with a weak D call TRBD1 (6 bases). The CDR3 is 15 amino acids. Trimming pared 0 bases from V and 2 bases from J, leaving 10 bases between. Germline-derived CDR1 and CDR2 are SGHTA and FQGNSA. CDR3 amino acids: CASSLAGQTQETQYF. The CDR3 DNA is TGTGCCAGCAGCTTAGCGGGACAAACGCAAGAGACCCAGTACTTC.

CDR3 sequence: CASSYMGPTIAGNTIYF. CDR3 bases: TGTGCCAGCAGTTATATGGGACCTACCATAGCTGGAAACACCATATATTTT. The genes are TRBV6-2 or TRBV6-3 and TRBJ1-3; maybe TRBD1 (5 bases). There are 17 residues in the CDR3. Looked up from germline, CDR1 is MNHEY and CDR2 is SVGEGT. The ends were cut back, 3 bases at V and 2 bases at J, with 17 bases in the middle.

This chain joins TRBV19 and TRBJ1-2; D may be TRBD1 (6 bases). The CDR3 contains 14 residues. V was trimmed by 7 bases and J by 3 bases, leaving 15 bases between them. Germline assignment: CDR1 LNHDA and CDR2 SQIVND (reference sequence). CDR3 sequence reads: CASTIWGAHYGYTF. CDR3 bases: TGTGCCAGTACCATATGGGGGGCACACTATGGCTACACCTTC.

This clone has a handful of counts. V gene TRBV28 combines with J gene TRBJ1-1, with D perhaps matching TRBD1 (5 bases). The CDR3 runs to 15 residues. The germline gives CDR1 MDHEN, CDR2 SYDVKM. V was cut by 5 bases and J by 4 bases, with 17 bases left in between. This CDR3 is CASSLQQARGTEAFF. CDR3 DNA sequence: TGTGCCAGCAGTCTCCAACAGGCGAGGGGCACTGAAGCTTTCTTT.

V is TRBV3-1 (or the pseudogene TRBV3-2) and J is TRBJ2-1, with 10 bases matching TRBD2. V gave up 4 bases and J gave up 7 bases; unmatched junction bases: 13. CDR3 length: 17 residues. Germline V lookup: CDR1 LGHDT, CDR2 YNNKEL (reference sequence). The CDR3 reads CASSRPPRPSGSNEQFF. The CDR3 DNA follows: TGTGCCAGCAGCCGCCCCCCCCGACCTAGCGGGAGTAATGAGCAGTTCTTC.

This rearrangement joins TRBV28 to TRBJ1-5; tentatively, D is TRBD1 (6 bases). V gave up 6 bases and J gave up 2 bases, with 11 bases separating them. CDR3 size: 14 residues. The germline V gene has CDR1 MDHEN and CDR2 SYDVKM. The DNA of the CDR3 is TGTGCCAGCAGGACACCAGGGGGCAATCAGCCCCAGCATTTT. Translating it yields CASRTPGGNQPQHF.

V gene TRBV27 combines with J gene TRBJ2-1, with 9 bases aligning to TRBD2. Germline loops: CDR1 MNHEY, CDR2 SMNVEV (reference sequence). The CDR3 is made up of 16 amino acids. The trim removed 4 bases at V and 4 bases at J, leaving 8 bases unmatched. The CDR3 coding sequence is TGTGCCAGCAGTTGGATTAGCGGGAGTACATACAATGAGCAGTTCTTC. It yields the protein CASSWISGSTYNEQFF.

The rearrangement joins TRBV9 to TRBJ1-1, with no clear D. Germline CDR1 is SGDLS and CDR2 is YYNGEE. The CDR3 runs 12 residues. V gave up 0 bases and J gave up 8 bases, with 8 bases separating them. CDR3 sequence: CASSVAPGEAFF. The CDR3 bases are TGTGCCAGCAGCGTAGCTCCCGGAGAAGCTTTCTTT.

This rearrangement joins TRBV7-2 to TRBJ2-3; the match to TRBD2 covers 8 bases. Germline V gives CDR1 SGHTA, CDR2 FQGNSA. J gave up 3 bases and V 5 bases, and 13 bases lay outside the gene matches. This CDR3 region has 17 residues. The DNA for the CDR3 is TGTGCCAGCAGCCCTAGGGGCTGGACTAGCAATACAGATACGCAGTATTTT. This codes for CASSPRGWTSNTDTQYF.

The chain links TRBV5-1 to TRBJ1-2; a weak D match, TRBD1 (5 bases). The CDR3 is 14 amino acids. V lost 4 bases and J lost 2, with 12 bases in between. The germline V gene encodes CDR1 SGHRS and CDR2 YFSETQ. The CDR3 region is CASSPTRQNYGYTF. The CDR3, as DNA: TGCGCCAGCAGCCCAACCCGACAGAACTATGGCTACACCTTC.

This clone has only one observation. The rearrangement uses TRBV4-1 and TRBJ2-6; a weak D match, TRBD2 (6 bases). The CDR3 has 14 amino acids. Trimming stripped 4 bases from V and 10 bases from J, with 14 bases between. Germline values: CDR1 MGHRA, CDR2 YSYEKL. The CDR3 nucleotides read TGCGCCAGCAGCCCGCCGGGAGAATCTAACGTCCTGACTTTC. This translates into CASSPPGESNVLTF.

The rearrangement joins TRBV19 to TRBJ2-1; 8 nucleotides match TRBD2. Germline CDR1 LNHDA, CDR2 SQIVND (reference sequence). V lost 5 bases and J lost 7; bases outside the gene matches: 7. CDR3 length equals 14 residues. This CDR3 reads CASSREGFQNEQFF. The CDR3, as DNA: TGTGCCAGTAGTCGGGAGGGGTTTCAGAATGAGCAGTTCTTC.

J is TRBJ1-1 and V is TRBV10-3, with D tentatively TRBD1 (6 bases). The germline V gene encodes CDR1 ENHRY and CDR2 SYGVKD. Trimming removed 6 bases from V and 0 bases from J, with 11 bases in between. The CDR3 covers 14 residues. CDR3 bases: TGTGCCATCAGGGGGGGCTCAATGAACACTGAAGCTTTCTTT. Translating gives CAIRGGSMNTEAFF.

The chain combines TRBV27 with TRBJ2-1; D is possibly TRBD1 or TRBD2 (5 bases each). V shed 3 bases and J shed 3 bases, with 12 bases lying between them. CDR3 length equals 15 residues. CDR1 is MNHEY and CDR2 is SMNVEV in the germline V gene (reference sequence). The CDR3 loop reads CASSLGVVGYNEQFF. The CDR3 DNA sequence: TGTGCCAGCAGTTTGGGGGTGGTAGGCTACAATGAGCAGTTCTTC.

The chain carries TRBV5-4 and TRBJ1-2, with TRBD1 as a possible D gene (6 bases). Germline assignment: CDR1 SGHNT and CDR2 YYREEE (reference sequence). V was cut by 6 bases and J by 5 bases, with 14 bases left in between. The CDR3 extends over 13 amino acids. The CDR3 region has the DNA TGTGCCAGCACCTTCGAGGGGGATTATGGCTACACCTTC. It translates to CASTFEGDYGYTF.

As for this clone: This same CDR3 is encoded by further DNA sequences in the sample. The chain combines TRBV6-5 with TRBJ2-1, with 7 nucleotides matching TRBD2. Trimming cost V 5 bases and J 3 bases; bases outside gene matches: 4. This CDR3 has 14 residues. Germline loops: CDR1 MNHEY, CDR2 SVGAGI. This CDR3 reads CASSRRESYNEQFF. DNA of the CDR3: TGTGCCAGCAGTCGGCGGGAGAGCTACAATGAGCAGTTCTTC.

V is TRBV2 and J is TRBJ2-7; D unclear. Trimming took off 4 bases at V and 3 bases at J, with 4 bases between the two ends. Germline V lookup: CDR1 SNHLY, CDR2 FYNNEI. CDR3 length equals 11 residues. CDR3 nucleotides: TGTGCCAGCAGTGCCAGCTACGAGCAGTACTTC. Amino acids: CASSASYEQYF.

CDR3 loop: CASSSAGVTEAFF. The CDR3 DNA is TGTGCCAGCAGTTCTGCAGGGGTCACTGAAGCTTTCTTT. V gene TRBV27 combines with J gene TRBJ1-1; D perhaps matches TRBD1 (6 bases). Germline CDR1 reads MNHEY; CDR2 reads SMNVEV (reference sequence). CDR3 length: 13 residues. Trimming shortened V by 4 bases and J by 4 bases, and 10 bases separated the two germline ends.

The V and J genes are TRBV28 and TRBJ2-7, with D perhaps being TRBD1 or TRBD2 (6 bases each). From germline, CDR1 is MDHEN and CDR2 SYDVKM. Deletions cut 3 bases from V and 2 bases from J, with 20 bases between. The CDR3 consists of 17 residues. As DNA, the CDR3 is TGTGCCAGCAGTTTGGGGGTAGAGGGGGGCCTTCCCTACGAGCAGTACTTC. As protein: CASSLGVEGGLPYEQYF.

The chain employs TRBV13 and TRBJ1-4; D is unclear. Germline V lookup: CDR1 PRHDT, CDR2 FYEKMQ (reference sequence). Trimming took 2 bases from V and 2 from J, leaving 6 bases between them. The CDR3 consists of 14 residues. The chain's CDR3 is CASSLLPTNEKLFF. DNA of the CDR3: TGTGCCAGCAGCTTACTACCGACTAATGAAAAACTGTTTTTT.

J is TRBJ2-5 and V is TRBV10-3; 7 bases match TRBD2. TRBJ2-7 explains the end of the DNA better; the J call may be wrong. Germline assignment: CDR1 ENHRY and CDR2 SYGVKD. The CDR3 is 15 residues long. Written as DNA, the CDR3 is TGTGCCATCAGTGAAGCCACGGGAGGCTCCTACGAGCAGTACTTC. This sequence encodes CAISEATGGSYEQYF.

CDR3 bases: TGTGCCAGTGGGGGCACAGGGGGTGGCTACACCTTC. Translated: CASGGTGGGYTF. The chain carries TRBV2 and TRBJ1-2, with 8 positions matching TRBD1. CDR1 SNHLY and CDR2 FYNNEI come from the germline V gene. V shed 9 bases and J 7 bases; nucleotides not matched to a gene: 7. The CDR3 is 12 amino acids.

CDR3 sequence (DNA): TGTGCCAGCTCACCAACAGGGGTCAGAACCGGGGAGCTGTTTTTT. Its protein is CASSPTGVRTGELFF. This chain connects TRBV18 to TRBJ2-2; TRBD1 matches 7 bases. The CDR3 length is 15 residues. Trimming took 2 bases from V and 5 from J; bases not matched to a gene: 5. Germline loops: CDR1 KGHSH, CDR2 LQKENI. The full variable domain, in which reference TRBV18 and TRBJ2-2 provide the parts outside the CDR3, is NAGVMQNPRHLVRRRGQEARLRCSPMKGHSHVYWYRQLPEEGLKFMVYLQKENIIDESGMPKERFSAEFPKEGPSILRIQQVVRGDSAAYFCASSPTGVRTGELFFGEGSRLTVL.